This T cell receptor beta chain is drawn from a study of Ad26.COV2.S vaccination and SARS-CoV-2 variants. The wider study: Participant was drawn from the COV1001 Ad26.COV2.S trial arm.

Treatment specified: 19 received Ad26.COV2.S at low or high dose, single or two shots; roughly five received placebo; per-sample allocation not given. Day 63 following the first vaccine or placebo injection was when the samples were taken. Recruitment in Boston yielded a donor of adult age, 18-55 years. An Ad26 vector carrying the Wuhan-strain SARS-CoV-2 spike served as the vaccine. Worth noting for this clone: Its specificity is not known.

Findings of the study overall: Non-spike TCR breadth was similar in vaccine and placebo recipients.

Only in-frame clones appear in the TCRdb table, and some are missing; sequencing was by immunoSEQ multiplex PCR. The sample gives 350,000 to 400,000 clones, 70% to 90% of which show up once; roughly 3.5% is in the top ten. This CDR3 region has 14 residues. V lost 5 bases and J 7 bases, leaving 15 bases between the germline ends. Germline CDR1 reads MNHEY; CDR2 reads SVGAGI. This chain uses TRBV6-5 with TRBJ2-1; D is possibly TRBD1 or TRBD2 (5 bases each). The origin of this receptor is a person between 18 and 65 years old who received the Ad26.COV2.S COVID-19 vaccine or a placebo. This material consisted of peripheral blood, taken in a trial of Ad26.COV2.S vaccine versus placebo. CDR3 DNA sequence: TGTGCCAGCAGTATGCCCGGGACCACGAATGAGCAGTTCTTC. Protein sequence: CASSMPGTTNEQFF.